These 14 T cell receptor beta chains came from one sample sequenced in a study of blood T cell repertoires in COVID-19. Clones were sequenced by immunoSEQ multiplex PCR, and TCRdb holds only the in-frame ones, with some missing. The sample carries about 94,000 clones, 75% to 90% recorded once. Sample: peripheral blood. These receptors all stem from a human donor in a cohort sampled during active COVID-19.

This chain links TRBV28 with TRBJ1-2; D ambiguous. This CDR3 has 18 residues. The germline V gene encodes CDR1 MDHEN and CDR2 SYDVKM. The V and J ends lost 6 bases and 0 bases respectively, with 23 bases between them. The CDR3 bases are TGTGCCAGCAGCCGGCGGGTCATTCGGGGAGGGACTAACTATGGCTACACCTTC. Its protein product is CASSRRVIRGGTNYGYTF.

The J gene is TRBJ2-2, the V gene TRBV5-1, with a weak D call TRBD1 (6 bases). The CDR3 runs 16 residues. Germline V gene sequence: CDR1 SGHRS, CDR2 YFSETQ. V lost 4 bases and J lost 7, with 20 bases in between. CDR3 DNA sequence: TGCGCCAGCAGCGAACGAGTACAGGGTTTAAACGGGGAGCTGTTTTTT. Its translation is CASSERVQGLNGELFF.

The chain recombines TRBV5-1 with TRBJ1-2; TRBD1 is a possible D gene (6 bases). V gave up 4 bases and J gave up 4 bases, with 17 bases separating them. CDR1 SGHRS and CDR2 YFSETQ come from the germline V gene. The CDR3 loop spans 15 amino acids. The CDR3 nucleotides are TGCGCCAGCAGCCCACTTGATAGGACAGTCTATGGCTACACCTTC. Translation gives CASSPLDRTVYGYTF.

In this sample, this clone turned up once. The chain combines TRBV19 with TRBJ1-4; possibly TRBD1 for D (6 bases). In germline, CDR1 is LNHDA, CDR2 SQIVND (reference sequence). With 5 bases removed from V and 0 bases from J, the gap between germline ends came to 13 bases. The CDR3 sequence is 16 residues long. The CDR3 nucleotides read TGTGCCAGTAGTTCCCGGACAGTTTCAACTAATGAAAAACTGTTTTTT. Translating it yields CASSSRTVSTNEKLFF.

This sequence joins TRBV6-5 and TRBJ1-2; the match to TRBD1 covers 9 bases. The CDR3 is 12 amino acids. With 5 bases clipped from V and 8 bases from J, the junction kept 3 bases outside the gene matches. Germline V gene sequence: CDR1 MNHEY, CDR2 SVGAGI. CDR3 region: CASSNRGRGYTF. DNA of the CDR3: TGTGCCAGCAGTAACAGGGGGCGAGGCTACACCTTC.

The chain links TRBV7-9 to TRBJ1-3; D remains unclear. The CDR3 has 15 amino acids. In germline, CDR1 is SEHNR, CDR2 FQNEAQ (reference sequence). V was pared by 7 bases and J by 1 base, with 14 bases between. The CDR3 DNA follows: TGTGCCAGCAACAGTGCAGTACTTTCTGGAAACACCATATATTTT. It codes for CASNSAVLSGNTIYF.

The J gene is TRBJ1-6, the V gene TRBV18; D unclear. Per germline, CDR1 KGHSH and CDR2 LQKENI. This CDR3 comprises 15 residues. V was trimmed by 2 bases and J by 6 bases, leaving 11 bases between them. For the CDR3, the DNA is TGTGCCAGCTCACCAGCGGCGACTGGTAATTCACCCCTCCACTTT. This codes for CASSPAATGNSPLHF.

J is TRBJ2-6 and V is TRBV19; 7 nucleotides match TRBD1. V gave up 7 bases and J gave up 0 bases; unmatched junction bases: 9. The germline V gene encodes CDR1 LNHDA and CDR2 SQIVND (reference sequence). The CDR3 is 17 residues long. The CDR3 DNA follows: TGTGCCAGTAACGGGGACAGATCTAGCTCTGGGGCCAACGTCCTGACTTTC. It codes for CASNGDRSSSGANVLTF.

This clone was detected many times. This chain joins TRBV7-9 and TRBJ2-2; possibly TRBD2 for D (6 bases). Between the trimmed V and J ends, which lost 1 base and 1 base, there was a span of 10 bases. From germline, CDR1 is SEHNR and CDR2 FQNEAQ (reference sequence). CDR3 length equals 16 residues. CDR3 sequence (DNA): TGTGCCAGCAGCTTAGTAGGCGGGGTGAACACCGGGGAGCTGTTTTTT. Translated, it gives CASSLVGGVNTGELFF. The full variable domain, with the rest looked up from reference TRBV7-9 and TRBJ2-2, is DTGVSQNPRHKITKRGQNVTFRCDPISEHNRLYWYRQTLGQGPEFLTYFQNEAQLEKSRLLSDRFSAERPKGSFSTLEIQRTEQGDSAMYLCASSLVGGVNTGELFFGEGSRLTVL.

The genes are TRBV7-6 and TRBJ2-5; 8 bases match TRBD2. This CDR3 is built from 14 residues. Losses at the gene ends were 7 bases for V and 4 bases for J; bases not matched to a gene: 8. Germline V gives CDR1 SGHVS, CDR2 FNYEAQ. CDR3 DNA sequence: TGTGCCAGCAACCCTCTAACTAGCGGAGAGACCCAGTACTTC. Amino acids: CASNPLTSGETQYF.

This CDR3 reads CASSVEAGTQGFF. The CDR3 nucleotides are TGTGCCAGCAGCGTAGAGGCGGGAACCCAGGGGTTCTTC. The genes are TRBV9 and TRBJ2-1; D is perhaps TRBD2 (6 bases). V lost 0 bases to trimming and J lost 15 bases, with 16 bases between them. Germline CDR1 reads SGDLS; CDR2 reads YYNGEE. The CDR3 spans 13 residues.

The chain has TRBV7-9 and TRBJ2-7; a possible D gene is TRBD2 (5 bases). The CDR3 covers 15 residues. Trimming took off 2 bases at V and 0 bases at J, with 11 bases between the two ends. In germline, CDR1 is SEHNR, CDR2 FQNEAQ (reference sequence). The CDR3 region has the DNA TGTGCCAGCAGCTTACCTTCCGGGGACTCCTACGAGCAGTACTTC. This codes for CASSLPSGDSYEQYF.

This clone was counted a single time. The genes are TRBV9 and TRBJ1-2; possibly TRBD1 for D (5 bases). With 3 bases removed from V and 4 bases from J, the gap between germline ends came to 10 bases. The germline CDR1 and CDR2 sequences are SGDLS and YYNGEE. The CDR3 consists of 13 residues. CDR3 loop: CASSAAGFYGYTF. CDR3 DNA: TGTGCCAGCAGCGCCGCAGGGTTCTATGGCTACACCTTC.

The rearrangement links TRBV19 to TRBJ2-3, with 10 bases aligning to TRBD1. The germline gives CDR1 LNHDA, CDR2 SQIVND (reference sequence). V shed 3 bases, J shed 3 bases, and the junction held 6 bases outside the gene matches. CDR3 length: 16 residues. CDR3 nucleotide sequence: TGTGCCAGTAGTATGGGGGACAGGGGTATGACAGATACGCAGTATTTT. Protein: CASSMGDRGMTDTQYF.